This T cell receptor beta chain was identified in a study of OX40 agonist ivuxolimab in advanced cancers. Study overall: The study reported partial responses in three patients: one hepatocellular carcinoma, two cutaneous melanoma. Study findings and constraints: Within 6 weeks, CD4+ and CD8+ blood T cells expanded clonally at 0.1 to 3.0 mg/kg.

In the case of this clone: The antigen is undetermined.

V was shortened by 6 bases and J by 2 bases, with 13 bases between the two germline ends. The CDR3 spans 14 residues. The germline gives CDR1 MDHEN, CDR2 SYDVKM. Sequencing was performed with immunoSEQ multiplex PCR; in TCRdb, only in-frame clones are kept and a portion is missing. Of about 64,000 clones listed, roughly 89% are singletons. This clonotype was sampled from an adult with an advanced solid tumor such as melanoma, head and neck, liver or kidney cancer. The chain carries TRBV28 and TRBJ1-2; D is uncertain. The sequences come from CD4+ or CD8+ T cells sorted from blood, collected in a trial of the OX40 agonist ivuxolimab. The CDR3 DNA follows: TGTGCCAGCAGCCCCGGACCCAACAACTATGGCTACACCTTC. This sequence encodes CASSPGPNNYGYTF.